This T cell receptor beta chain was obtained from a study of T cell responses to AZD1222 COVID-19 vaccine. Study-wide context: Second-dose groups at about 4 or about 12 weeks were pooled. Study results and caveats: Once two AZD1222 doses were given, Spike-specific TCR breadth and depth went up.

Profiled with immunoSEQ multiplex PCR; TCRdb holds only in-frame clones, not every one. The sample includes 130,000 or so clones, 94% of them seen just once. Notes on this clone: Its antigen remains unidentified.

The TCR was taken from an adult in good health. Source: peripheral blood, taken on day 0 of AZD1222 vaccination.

CDR3 nucleotides: TGTGCCAGCAGTTCCGCCGGGACAGGGGAGCGTAAAGCTTTCTTT. It yields the protein CASSSAGTGERKAFF. This chain links TRBV27 with TRBJ1-1; 10 bases agree with TRBD1. The J segment lost 9 bases and the V segment lost 4 bases, leaving 11 bases of the junction unmatched. This CDR3 region has 15 residues. The germline V gene encodes CDR1 MNHEY and CDR2 SMNVEV (reference sequence).